This T cell receptor beta chain came from a study of blood T cell repertoires in COVID-19. Background on the study: Acute-phase and convalescent COVID-19 samples originated in the United States, Italy and Spain.

Libraries were prepared by immunoSEQ multiplex PCR; TCRdb keeps only in-frame clonotypes and omits some of them. Of some 300,000 clones listed, 85% to 90% are singletons. Participants were placed into cohorts based on the clinical history they reported. What the recovered Cohort 3 donors had was two negative PCRs, clearance, or symptom resolution. V lost 2 bases and J lost 5; bases outside the gene matches: 11. Looked up from germline, CDR1 is MGHRA and CDR2 is YSYEKL. This CDR3 contains 16 residues. This chain joins TRBV4-1 and TRBJ1-2; 7 bases are shared with TRBD1. The TCR comes from a man aged 25-45 years who had recovered from COVID-19. The sample comprised PBMCs or T cells enriched from blood (not recorded which). The CDR3 spells CASSQTTGVTSYGYTF. The CDR3 nucleotides are TGCGCCAGCAGCCAAACTACAGGGGTCACGTCTTATGGCTACACCTTC.